Following are 10 T cell receptor beta chains from one sample sequenced in a study of cytomegalovirus exposure and HLA in healthy donors. PCR was performed using 60 Vbeta and 13 Jbeta primers. Some clones are missing from TCRdb's copy, which holds only in-frame ones; the method was immunoSEQ multiplex PCR. Found here are 85,000 to 110,000 clones, roughly three quarters of them singletons; the top ten hold 10%. Sequences were obtained from PBMCs. The receptors derive from a woman aged 18-29 years in good health and CMV-seropositive.

This clone was recorded a few times. The chain uses TRBV5-5 and TRBJ1-5; the match to TRBD1 covers 11 bases. Germline assignment: CDR1 SGHKS and CDR2 YYEKEE (reference sequence). The ends lost 3 bases at V and 5 bases at J; junction bases unmatched: 1. The CDR3 loop spans 14 amino acids. The CDR3, as DNA: TGTGCCAGCAGCTGGACAGGGGGCGATCAGCCCCAGCATTTT. It yields the protein CASSWTGGDQPQHF.

V and J are TRBV2 and TRBJ1-5; tentative D call: TRBD1 (5 bases). CDR1 and CDR2 from the germline V gene are SNHLY and FYNNEI. V was trimmed by 2 bases and J by 7 bases, leaving 15 bases between them. The CDR3 consists of 15 residues. CDR3 nucleotides: TGTGCCAGCAGTGAATTTCTAGGGGCAGGCCAGCCCCAGCATTTT. It codes for CASSEFLGAGQPQHF.

This clone was picked up a small number of times. The rearrangement joins TRBV15 to TRBJ1-2, with D unresolved. This CDR3 has 15 residues. V dropped 0 bases and J dropped 0 bases, with 8 bases sitting between them. Germline CDR1 and CDR2: LNHNV and YYDKDF (reference sequence). The CDR3 loop is CATSRELRSNYGYTF. As DNA, the CDR3 is TGTGCCACCAGCAGAGAATTGCGGTCTAACTATGGCTACACCTTC.

This clone was observed once. The J gene is TRBJ2-5, the V gene TRBV7-8; possibly TRBD2 for D (6 bases). From germline, CDR1 is SGHVS and CDR2 FQNEAQ. V dropped 1 base and J dropped 5 bases, with 20 bases sitting between them. This CDR3 contains 17 residues. Here the CDR3 DNA reads TGTGCCAGCAGCTTAGTCGTGGGAGCGGGTCGGGTGGAGACCCAGTACTTC. Its translation: CASSLVVGAGRVETQYF.

The chain joins TRBV7-3 to TRBJ2-3; D unclear. The V gene lost 5 bases and the J gene lost 6 bases, with 15 bases spanning the gap. The CDR3 loop spans 14 amino acids. The germline gives CDR1 SGHTA, CDR2 FQGTGA. The CDR3, as DNA: TGTGCCAGCAGCAGCGACTCGGCATCCGATACGCAGTATTTT. Its translation: CASSSDSASDTQYF.

This chain joins TRBV4-1 and TRBJ2-1, with a tentative D call TRBD2 (5 bases). The CDR3 is 16 amino acids. V lost 6 bases to trimming and J lost 1 base, with 16 bases between them. Germline loops: CDR1 MGHRA, CDR2 YSYEKL. The DNA for the CDR3 is TGCGCCAGCAGGCTCACCAGCGGAGTTTCCTACAATGAGCAGTTCTTC. This translates into CASRLTSGVSYNEQFF.

V usage is TRBV7-2 and J usage is TRBJ1-6, with a weak D call TRBD1 (6 bases). V dropped 3 bases and J dropped 9 bases, with 18 bases sitting between them. Per the germline V gene, CDR1 is SGHTA and CDR2 is FQGNSA. The CDR3 consists of 16 residues. CDR3 in amino acids: CASSLDSRKFGSPLHF. The CDR3 DNA sequence: TGTGCCAGCAGCTTGGACAGCCGAAAGTTTGGTTCACCCCTCCACTTT.

This clone is a singleton in its sample. The gene calls are TRBV5-1 and TRBJ2-3; D uncertain. This CDR3 is 14 amino acids long. Trimming took off 4 bases at V and 3 bases at J, with 12 bases between the two ends. Germline lookup yields CDR1 SGHRS and CDR2 YFSETQ. This CDR3 is CASSPAVGTDTQYF. Here the CDR3 DNA reads TGCGCCAGCAGCCCGGCGGTTGGGACAGATACGCAGTATTTT.

The chain is built from TRBV7-3 and TRBJ2-1; D perhaps matches TRBD2 (5 bases). The CDR3 consists of 15 residues. CDR1 and CDR2 from the germline V gene are SGHTA and FQGTGA. V was shortened by 1 base and J by 1 base, with 8 bases between the two germline ends. CDR3 residues: CASSLNGGSYNEQFF. The CDR3 nucleotides read TGTGCCAGCAGCTTAAACGGCGGGTCCTACAATGAGCAGTTCTTC.

This rearrangement joins TRBV2 to TRBJ1-1; D ambiguous. V shed 7 bases and J shed 1 base, with 10 bases lying between them. CDR3 size: 13 residues. Germline V gives CDR1 SNHLY, CDR2 FYNNEI. The CDR3 loop reads CASTITPNTEAFF. The CDR3 nucleotides are TGTGCCAGCACCATCACACCGAACACTGAAGCTTTCTTT.